Here is one T cell receptor beta chain with its context. These data originate in a study of shared clonotypes between healthy human individuals. The CDR3 has 16 residues. Germline CDR1 SGHNT, CDR2 YYREEE (reference sequence). V lost 4 bases, J lost 3 bases, and 17 bases lay in between. Donors included only healthy HIV-negative adults lacking recent acute infections or vaccinations. Data came from immunoSEQ multiplex PCR; TCRdb stores just in-frame clones and leaves some out. The sample carries more than 2,000,000 clones, roughly nine tenths recorded once. This clonotype originated in a man between 18 and 29 years old in good health. Sequencing was performed on naive CD4+ T cells sorted from blood. Stated subset: CD45RA+ positively selected. J is TRBJ2-4 and V is TRBV5-4; TRBD2 might be the D (6 bases). The CDR3 loop is CASSPWGESIKNIQYF. The CDR3 DNA follows: TGTGCCAGCAGCCCATGGGGGGAGTCCATCAAAAACATTCAGTACTTC.